The T cell receptor beta chain described here comes from a study of PD-L1 blockade in urothelial cancer (dated 2017 in TCRdb). As for the study more broadly: All patients started therapy in about 2014 and received atezolizumab 1,200 mg intravenously every 3 weeks. About nine tenths of the roughly 29 patients were males with bladder-origin urothelial cancer, and 18 of 29 reported a prior smoking history. An ECOG performance status of 0 or 1 was recorded for the patients, and 0 to 3 prior chemotherapy regimens had been received by the patients. Blood samples were analyzed at 3 weeks after treatment start (second dose) and at 6 weeks after treatment start. Blood samples gave median yields of around 150,000 T cells and approximately 80,000 unique TCRs, along with a median clonality of 0.080. Somatic, immune and clinical correlates of response to PD-L1 blockade with atezolizumab in urothelial cancer were the focus of an exploratory multi-omic analysis. TCR sequencing covered pretreatment tumor samples and matched, serially collected peripheral blood taken before and after atezolizumab treatment. Durable clinical benefit was defined as progression-free survival longer than 6 months, and TCR features were also tested against progression-free and overall survival. In the same patients, whole exome sequencing and RNA sequencing of pretreatment tumors were performed in addition to TCR sequencing. Durable clinical benefit was achieved by nine patients and was not achieved by 20 patients. Pretreatment blood TCR-seq was available for 30 or so patients, at least one posttreatment blood collection was obtained for 24 patients, and tumor TCR-seq was available for 24 patients. Overall results and qualifications from the work: A pretreatment peripheral blood TCR clonality below the median was linked to improved progression-free and overall survival. Greater expansion of tumor-associated TCR clones in peripheral blood 3 weeks after the start of treatment was observed in patients with durable benefit (n ≈ 22, p = 0.022). Small sample size (n ≈ 29) and many exploratory analyses mean the results are intended to be hypothesis-generating.

CDR3 length: 14 amino acids, cysteine to phenylalanine. Only the CDR3 DNA stays, 42 bases, in frame from base 1. Trimming removed 3 bases from V and 5 bases from J, leaving 14 bases between the germline ends. CDR1 and CDR2 were assigned from the germline V gene (reference sequence) as LNHDA and SQIVND. About this clone: What this receptor recognizes is not known. Base qualities were left out, and no much larger clone turns up one base away.

Each PCR received spiked-in synthetic TCR analog templates so that absolute template abundance could be estimated from read counts. The immunoSEQ assay was used to amplify TCRbeta CDR3 regions from genomic DNA with bias-controlled V and J gene primers. Sequencing of rearranged TCRbeta segments was done at approximately 20X coverage. Processing in the source paper ran as follows. Clustering was used to correct sequencing errors, and CDR3s were annotated against IMGT so that V, D and J genes could be assigned. Downstream analyses used only productive TCRbeta rearrangements, leaving out any out-of-frame or stop-codon sequences. To compute clonality, Shannon entropy was normalized by the log of the number of unique productive sequences and then subtracted from one. Clones differing between time points or between blood and tumor were identified by Fisher's exact test with Benjamini-Hochberg correction at adjusted p below 0.01. This immuneACCESS table, as held by TCRdb, lists in-frame sequences with V and J called but not all clones. Of the missing ones, under half trace to an unresolved V gene in checked studies; the others have no known cause. V, J and clone size are those of that table, while D and trimming were read from the DNA. The sample table contains over 100,000 clones; only one count was recorded for around 93% of them. The top ten clonotypes cover 3% to 4% of the sample.

The time point label on this specimen signifies: peripheral blood 6 weeks after treatment start. The cohort included 29 patients with locally advanced or metastatic urothelial carcinoma who were treated at Memorial Sloan Kettering on a trial protocol. Peripheral blood mononuclear cells were collected pretreatment and during treatment, at between 1 and 8 total time points per patient. The Qiagen DNeasy Blood extraction kit was used to purify genomic DNA from total PBMCs and tumor samples. Collected pretreatment and during treatment, PBMCs were isolated and stored as previously described. The receptor comes from a man aged 60 to 75 with urothelial cancer. Recombination joined TRBV19 with TRBJ2-7; tentative D gene TRBD2, with 5 bases matching. This sample comprised PBMCs, obtained around atezolizumab (anti-PD-L1) treatment. At the DNA level, the sequence is TGTGCCAGTAGTATGGGGAGAAACCGGAACGAGCAGTACTTC. Translated, this gives CASSMGRNRNEQYF.